This TCR beta chain was found in a study of post-analysis software for immune sequencing data. Study-wide context: Patients with relapsing-remitting, secondary progressive and progressive-relapsing multiple sclerosis courses were all represented.

Germline CDR1 is DFQATT and CDR2 is SNEGSKA (reference sequence). The CDR3 length is 14 residues. V lost 3 bases and J lost 4; bases outside the gene matches: 6. Study outcomes and limitations: Patients with multiple sclerosis recorded significantly lower normalized Chao1 diversity than controls, the study found. Patients had higher frequencies than controls of roughly 5 TRBV segments, including TRBV5-6, TRBV5-1 and TRBV20-1.

The authors incorporated unique molecular identifiers into the TCR beta cDNA libraries. MiXCR, applied by TCRdb to the PCR reads, yields one record per CDR3 protein. The sample holds about 560,000 distinct CDR3 sequences, about 44% seen once. Details on this clonotype: Antigen specificity is unknown.

The TCR comes from a girl aged 10 to 17 with multiple sclerosis. Input material: blood. The chain is built from TRBV20-1 and TRBJ2-7; 10 nucleotides agree with TRBD2. CDR3 nucleotide sequence: TGCAGTGCTAGGAGGACTAGCGGTCAGTACGAGCAGTACTTC. Protein: CSARRTSGQYEQYF.